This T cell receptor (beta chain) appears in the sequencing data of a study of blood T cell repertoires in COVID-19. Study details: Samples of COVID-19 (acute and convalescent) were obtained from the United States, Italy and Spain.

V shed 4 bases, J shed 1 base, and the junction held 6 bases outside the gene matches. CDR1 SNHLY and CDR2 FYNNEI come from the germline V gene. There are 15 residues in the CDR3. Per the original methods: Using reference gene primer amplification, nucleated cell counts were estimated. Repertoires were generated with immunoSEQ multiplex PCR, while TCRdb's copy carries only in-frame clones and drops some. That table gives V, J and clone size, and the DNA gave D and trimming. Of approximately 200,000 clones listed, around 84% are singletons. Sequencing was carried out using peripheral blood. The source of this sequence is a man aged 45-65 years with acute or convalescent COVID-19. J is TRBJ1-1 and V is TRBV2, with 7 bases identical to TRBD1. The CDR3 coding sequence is TGTGCCAGCAGTGGACAGGGAATTAGGAACACTGAAGCTTTCTTT. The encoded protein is CASSGQGIRNTEAFF.